One sample yielded the 31 T cell receptor beta chains listed below, sequenced in a study of siplizumab effects on memory and regulatory T cells. Repertoires were generated with immunoSEQ multiplex PCR, while TCRdb's copy carries only in-frame clones and drops some. The repertoire includes about 100,000 clones, 80% to 95% of them detected once, and roughly 2.7% sits in the top ten. Sequenced input: CD4+ T cells sorted from blood. Source of these receptors: a human donor in good health. Some clones in this sample may be carry-over from other donors' samples.

This rearrangement joins TRBV7-2 to TRBJ2-1; D is possibly TRBD1 (5 bases). This CDR3 region has 13 residues. Germline V gives CDR1 SGHTA, CDR2 FQGNSA. Trimming removed 3 bases from V and 10 bases from J, with 13 bases in between. CDR3 sequence (DNA): TGTGCCAGCAGCTTCAACCAAAACAGGGAGCAGTTCTTC. This sequence encodes CASSFNQNREQFF.

V usage is TRBV6-1 and J usage is TRBJ1-3, with D possibly TRBD1 on 5 matching bases. The CDR3 has 13 residues. Between the trimmed V and J ends, which lost 7 bases and 4 bases, there was a span of 11 bases. The germline V gene has CDR1 MNHNS and CDR2 SASEGT. This CDR3 is CASIRDRGNTIYF. In nucleotides, the CDR3 is TGTGCCAGCATCAGGGATCGAGGAAACACCATATATTTT.

The V and J genes are TRBV7-9 and TRBJ2-3; TRBD1 matches 10 bases. The V segment lost 5 bases and the J segment 4 bases; nucleotides outside the gene matches: 3. Germline CDR1 reads SEHNR; CDR2 reads FQNEAQ (reference sequence). There are 14 residues in the CDR3. The CDR3 DNA follows: TGTGCCAGCAGCACGACAGGGGGCGCAGATACGCAGTATTTT. Residues: CASSTTGGADTQYF.

CDR3 sequence: CASSIFGAYNEQFF. The CDR3 DNA reads as TGTGCCAGCTCTATCTTCGGTGCATACAATGAGCAGTTCTTC. V is TRBV7-8 and J is TRBJ2-1; no clear D gene. Trimming removed 8 bases from V and 4 bases from J, with 15 bases in between. Germline V gene data show CDR1 as SGHVS and CDR2 as FQNEAQ. CDR3 size: 14 residues.

V and J are TRBV7-9 and TRBJ1-2; D is unresolved. The CDR3 covers 14 residues. Trimming removed 4 bases at V and 8 bases at J, with 17 bases between. Germline V gene data show CDR1 as SEHNR and CDR2 as FQNEAQ (reference sequence). The CDR3 sequence: CASSSVDAFGGYTF. The CDR3 DNA reads TGTGCCAGCAGCTCAGTAGACGCCTTTGGGGGCTACACCTTC. Complete variable domain (other parts from reference TRBV7-9 and TRBJ1-2): DTGVSQNPRHKITKRGQNVTFRCDPISEHNRLYWYRQTLGQGPEFLTYFQNEAQLEKSRLLSDRFSAERPKGSFSTLEIQRTEQGDSAMYLCASSSVDAFGGYTFGSGTRLTVV.

J is TRBJ2-7 and V is TRBV7-3; maybe TRBD2 (6 bases). Germline CDR1 is SGHTA and CDR2 is FQGTGA. The V end was cut by 4 bases, the J end by 6 bases, with 13 bases between. The CDR3 spans 13 residues. CDR3 amino acids: CASSWAQGGEQYF. The CDR3 nucleotides read TGTGCCAGCAGCTGGGCCCAGGGAGGCGAGCAGTACTTC.

The V gene is TRBV30, the J gene TRBJ1-2; TRBD1 is a possible D gene (6 bases). The CDR3 is 14 amino acids. CDR1 and CDR2 from the germline V gene are GTSNPN and SVGIG (reference sequence). The V and J ends lost 5 bases and 4 bases respectively, with 17 bases between them. The CDR3 nucleotides are TGTGCCTGGCTGACATCCCAGGGGACCTATGGCTACACCTTC. It translates to CAWLTSQGTYGYTF.

As to this clone: Mismatch with germline at one junction end may stem from a read error. The chain couples TRBV7-7 to TRBJ2-5; possible D gene TRBD1, 6 bases. This CDR3 is built from 14 residues. The germline CDR1 and CDR2 sequences are SSHAT and FNYEAQ (reference sequence). The CDR3, as DNA: TGTGCTAGCAGCTTAGCAGGGGTCACCGAGACCCAGTACTTC. Protein sequence: CASSLAGVTETQYF.

This chain joins TRBV7-3 and TRBJ2-2; 7 bases align to TRBD2. This CDR3 is 14 amino acids long. V gave up 6 bases and J gave up 7 bases; unmatched junction bases: 8. Germline-derived CDR1 and CDR2 are SGHTA and FQGTGA. The CDR3 DNA sequence: TGTGCCAGCAGTCGCAGCGGACTAGTCGGGGAGCTGTTTTTT. Protein product: CASSRSGLVGELFF.

This clone has more than one count but fewer than ten. V gene TRBV7-9 combines with J gene TRBJ2-2, with D perhaps matching TRBD1 or TRBD2 (6 bases each). Trimming stripped 5 bases from V and 5 bases from J, with 18 bases between. The CDR3 consists of 16 residues. CDR1 SEHNR and CDR2 FQNEAQ come from the germline V gene (reference sequence). CDR3: CASSQHGGARTGELFF. CDR3 bases: TGTGCCAGCAGCCAACACGGGGGCGCGAGGACCGGGGAGCTGTTTTTT. Complete variable domain (other parts from reference TRBV7-9 and TRBJ2-2): DTGVSQNPRHKITKRGQNVTFRCDPISEHNRLYWYRQTLGQGPEFLTYFQNEAQLEKSRLLSDRFSAERPKGSFSTLEIQRTEQGDSAMYLCASSQHGGARTGELFFGEGSRLTVL.

The rearrangement links TRBV19 to TRBJ1-3; the D gene is possibly TRBD1 (5 bases). Germline V lookup: CDR1 LNHDA, CDR2 SQIVND (reference sequence). This CDR3 comprises 14 residues. The V end lost 5 bases, the J end lost 2 bases, and 10 bases lay between the germline ends. CDR3 sequence (DNA): TGTGCCAGTAGTGCGGGGGAAACTGGAAACACCATATATTTT. As protein: CASSAGETGNTIYF.

J is TRBJ2-1 and V is TRBV7-3; 7 nucleotides agree with TRBD2. Germline V gene data show CDR1 as SGHTA and CDR2 as FQGTGA. CDR3 length: 14 residues. Trimming removed 4 bases from V and 13 bases from J; junction bases left unmatched: 13. This CDR3 reads CASSSPGPLAVQFF. The DNA of the CDR3 is TGTGCCAGCAGCTCCCCCGGACCGCTAGCGGTACAGTTCTTC.

The chain uses TRBV4-2 and TRBJ2-1, with no clear D. The germline gives CDR1 LGHNA, CDR2 YNFKEQ. V was clipped by 0 bases and J by 5 bases, with 5 bases between them. The CDR3 extends over 13 amino acids. CDR3 protein: CASSQDLNNEQFF. In DNA, the CDR3 is TGTGCCAGCAGCCAAGACTTGAACAATGAGCAGTTCTTC.

In DNA, the CDR3 is TGCGCCAGCATTCCACAGTGGACTCCCGCGAACACCGGGGAGCTGTTTTTT. Protein sequence: CASIPQWTPANTGELFF. This sequence joins TRBV23-1 and TRBJ2-2; D is possibly TRBD2 (5 bases). TRBV23-1 is designated an ORF whose function remains uncertain. The V and J ends lost 7 bases and 0 bases respectively, with 18 bases between them. The CDR3 consists of 17 residues.

The sample holds a few counts of this clone. The chain couples TRBV2 to TRBJ2-5; 9 bases fit TRBD1. Trimming at V came to 5 bases and at J to 4 bases, leaving 8 bases not matched to a gene. Germline V gives CDR1 SNHLY, CDR2 FYNNEI. CDR3 length: 15 residues. CDR3 region: CASSSGTGRGETQYF. CDR3 DNA: TGTGCCAGCAGTTCCGGGACAGGGAGGGGAGAGACCCAGTACTTC.

The chain couples TRBV18 to TRBJ1-4, with TRBD1 identical over 7 bases. The CDR3 is 16 residues long. Germline trimming cut 3 bases from V and 1 base from J; bases unmatched to any gene: 5. Germline CDR1 and CDR2: KGHSH and LQKENI. The CDR3, as DNA: TGTGCCAGCTCACCTCTCGGGACAGAAACTAATGAAAAACTGTTTTTT. It translates to CASSPLGTETNEKLFF. Combining the CDR3 with reference TRBV18 and TRBJ1-4 gives the whole variable domain NAGVMQNPRHLVRRRGQEARLRCSPMKGHSHVYWYRQLPEEGLKFMVYLQKENIIDESGMPKERFSAEFPKEGPSILRIQQVVRGDSAAYFCASSPLGTETNEKLFFGSGTQLSVL.

The V gene is TRBV19, the J gene TRBJ2-4, with TRBD1 identical over 7 bases. With 0 bases clipped from V and 2 bases from J, the junction kept 4 bases outside the gene matches. The germline V gene has CDR1 LNHDA and CDR2 SQIVND (reference sequence). This CDR3 contains 16 residues. The CDR3 DNA follows: TGTGCCAGTAGTATAGAGGGACAGTCTTCCAAAAACATTCAGTACTTC. Protein sequence: CASSIEGQSSKNIQYF.

The chain employs TRBV9 and TRBJ2-1, with D possibly being TRBD2 (6 bases). This CDR3 has 15 residues. Trimming stripped 3 bases from V and 7 bases from J, with 17 bases between. The germline gives CDR1 SGDLS, CDR2 YYNGEE. In DNA form, the CDR3 reads TGTGCCAGCAGCGAAGGGACTCTCGGGGGAAATGAGCAGTTCTTC. This gives the protein CASSEGTLGGNEQFF.

A note on this clone: The sample contains more than one DNA sequence encoding this CDR3. This chain links TRBV7-3 with TRBJ1-6, with D possibly matching TRBD1 (6 bases). Germline V CDR1 and CDR2: SGHTA, FQGTGA. There are 14 residues in the CDR3. V was trimmed by 1 base and J by 7 bases, leaving 8 bases between them. The CDR3: CASSLRGGNSPLHF. CDR3 DNA: TGTGCCAGCAGCTTAAGAGGGGGGAATTCACCCCTCCACTTT.

The table lists this clone with a count of one. This chain joins TRBV2 and TRBJ2-1; TRBD1 is a possible D gene (5 bases). CDR3 size: 15 residues. CDR1 is SNHLY and CDR2 is FYNNEI in the germline V gene. V was trimmed by 4 bases and J by 7 bases, leaving 17 bases between them. The CDR3 loop reads CASSGGLGVGNEQFF. CDR3 DNA sequence: TGTGCCAGCAGTGGGGGTCTAGGGGTTGGTAATGAGCAGTTCTTC.

The chain carries TRBV5-1 and TRBJ2-1; no clear D. The CDR3 has 13 amino acids. Germline values: CDR1 SGHRS, CDR2 YFSETQ. V lost 0 bases to trimming and J lost 9 bases, with 10 bases between them. This CDR3 reads CASSLGRAREQFF. The CDR3 region has the DNA TGCGCCAGCAGCTTGGGAAGGGCTCGTGAGCAGTTCTTC. The entire variable domain, with the rest obtained from reference TRBV5-1 and TRBJ2-1, is as follows: KAGVTQTPRYLIKTRGQQVTLSCSPISGHRSVSWYQQTPGQGLQFLFEYFSETQRNKGNFPGRFSGRQFSNSRSEMNVSTLELGDSALYLCASSLGRAREQFFGPGTRLTVL.

V usage is TRBV10-2 and J usage is TRBJ1-1; D uncertain. Germline V gene sequence: CDR1 WSHSY, CDR2 SAAADI. The CDR3 length is 12 residues. V gave up 4 bases and J gave up 3 bases, with 6 bases separating them. CDR3 protein: CASSGGHTEAFF. CDR3 DNA sequence: TGCGCCAGCAGTGGAGGCCACACTGAAGCTTTCTTT.

The chain links TRBV9 to TRBJ2-4; D uncertain. The germline gives CDR1 SGDLS, CDR2 YYNGEE. CDR3 length equals 16 residues. The V end lost 1 base, the J end lost 1 base, and 12 bases lay between the germline ends. Here the CDR3 reads CASSVPAFGAKNIQYF. As DNA, the CDR3 is TGTGCCAGCAGCGTACCAGCTTTTGGGGCCAAAAACATTCAGTACTTC.

This chain uses TRBV5-1 with TRBJ1-1, with D tentatively TRBD1 (5 bases). Per germline, CDR1 SGHRS and CDR2 YFSETQ. The V gene lost 4 bases and the J gene lost 2 bases, with 15 bases spanning the gap. The CDR3 runs 15 residues. Here the CDR3 DNA reads TGCGCCAGCAGCCCGACTGGGGGGTTTAACACTGAAGCTTTCTTT. The encoded protein is CASSPTGGFNTEAFF.

About this clone: Other nucleotide sequences in the sample specify the same CDR3. The chain combines TRBV4-1 with TRBJ2-7; the match to TRBD2 covers 8 bases. The V gene's germline CDR1 is MGHRA and CDR2 YSYEKL. The CDR3 extends over 13 amino acids. V shed 4 bases and J 7 bases; nucleotides not matched to a gene: 6. CDR3 DNA sequence: TGCGCCAGCAGCCCTAGAGCGGGAGCTGAGCAGTACTTC. It yields the protein CASSPRAGAEQYF.

In DNA, the CDR3 is TGTGCCAGCAGCTTAGGCCTAGGGGCTTTCTTT. It codes for CASSLGLGAFF. This chain connects TRBV7-2 to TRBJ1-1; no clear D. The germline V gene encodes CDR1 SGHTA and CDR2 FQGNSA. Trimming stripped 1 base from V and 11 bases from J, with 8 bases between. CDR3 size: 11 residues.

This sequence joins TRBV2 and TRBJ2-1; 9 bases are shared with TRBD2. CDR1 and CDR2 (germline): SNHLY, FYNNEI. The V segment lost 6 bases and the J segment 7 bases; nucleotides outside the gene matches: 7. The CDR3 runs to 14 residues. The CDR3 DNA follows: TGTGCCAGCAGCCCGGGACTAGCTTTGAATGAGCAGTTCTTC. Residues: CASSPGLALNEQFF.

As for this clone: Its ends do not fully match the called genes, so a read error is possible. Other DNA sequences within the sample encode an identical CDR3. The chain uses TRBV2 and TRBJ1-2, with D hard to call. The CDR3 extends over 14 amino acids. Germline V gene sequence: CDR1 SNHLY, CDR2 FYNNEI. The CDR3 sequence: CASSEVGRNYGYTF. As DNA, the CDR3 is TGTGCCAGTAGTGAAGTCGGCAGAAACTATGGCTACACCTTC. Together with reference TRBV2 and TRBJ1-2, the CDR3 gives the full variable domain: EPEVTQTPSHQVTQMGQEVILRCVPISNHLYFYWYRQILGQKVEFLVSFYNNEISEKSEIFDDQFSVERPDGSNFTLKIRSTKLEDSAMYFCASSEVGRNYGYTFGSGTRLTVV.

The V and J genes are TRBV15 and TRBJ2-5; 7 bases are shared with TRBD2. The CDR3 covers 15 residues. Germline CDR1 reads LNHNV; CDR2 reads YYDKDF (reference sequence). Germline trimming cut 1 base from V and 5 bases from J; bases unmatched to any gene: 7. CDR3 sequence reads: CATSRGQGGIETQYF. The CDR3 region has the DNA TGTGCCACCAGCAGAGGGCAGGGAGGGATCGAGACCCAGTACTTC.

The chain uses TRBV29-1 and TRBJ2-3; 9 nucleotides align to TRBD2. The length of the CDR3 is 15 residues. In germline, CDR1 is SQVTM, CDR2 ANQGSEA. The V and J ends lost 6 bases and 0 bases, in that order; junction bases with no gene match: 7. The CDR3 DNA sequence: TGCAGCGTCGATAAGCGGGAGGCTAGCACAGATACGCAGTATTTT. Translating it yields CSVDKREASTDTQYF.

This rearrangement joins TRBV5-1 to TRBJ2-7, with TRBD1 matching over 8 bases. The germline CDR1 and CDR2 sequences are SGHRS and YFSETQ. The CDR3 has 15 residues. Unmatched junction bases numbered 6, after V lost 3 bases and J lost 1 base. The CDR3 sequence is CASSSHRGISYEQYF. The CDR3 bases are TGCGCCAGCAGCTCCCACAGGGGGATATCCTACGAGCAGTACTTC.